This TCR beta chain was recovered during a study of T cell responses to AZD1222 COVID-19 vaccine. Study results and limitations: Spike-specific TCR breadth and depth grew following two AZD1222 doses. Donors were largely white British and mainly female; clonal diversity was possibly underestimated. Sampled repertoires all dated from after the peak T cell response. Baseline seropositivity occurred in only a handful of AZD1222 recipients.

Points on this clone: What it binds is unknown.

Germline CDR1 and CDR2: LNHDA and SQIVND (reference sequence). Between the trimmed V and J ends, which lost 5 bases and 5 bases, there was a span of 21 bases. The length of the CDR3 is 17 residues. Repertoires were generated with immunoSEQ multiplex PCR, while TCRdb's copy carries only in-frame clones and drops some. The top ten clones hold more than 20% of a sample with about 40,000 clones, 88% of them seen once. J is TRBJ1-4 and V is TRBV19; D unresolved. Here the sequenced sample was peripheral blood, taken 28 days after the second dose of the MenACWY control vaccine. The source is an adult who received the MenACWY meningococcal vaccine as a control. CDR3 nucleotide sequence: TGTGCCAGTAGTGCCTTAACCGGGAAGAAGATCAATGAAAAACTGTTTTTT. Translation: CASSALTGKKINEKLFF.